This T cell receptor beta chain emerged from a study of blood T cell repertoires in COVID-19. How the authors handled the data: By means of reference gene primer amplification, nucleated cell counts were estimated. TCRdb keeps only in-frame clones here, not all; method: immunoSEQ multiplex PCR. V and J calls and clone size follow that table, whereas D and trimming were derived from the DNA. Of fewer than 120,000 clones listed, 82% are singletons. The V and J ends lost 0 bases and 7 bases respectively, with 12 bases between them. The CDR3 totals 13 residues. Germline V lookup: CDR1 GTSNPN, CDR2 SVGIG (reference sequence).

The receptor was derived from a woman aged 60-75 years with acute or convalescent COVID-19. Sequencing input: peripheral blood. This rearrangement joins TRBV30 to TRBJ1-1; no clear D. DNA for the CDR3: TGTGCCTGGAGTGTAGAGGGAGGCGGTGAAGCTTTCTTT. The encoded protein is CAWSVEGGGEAFF.